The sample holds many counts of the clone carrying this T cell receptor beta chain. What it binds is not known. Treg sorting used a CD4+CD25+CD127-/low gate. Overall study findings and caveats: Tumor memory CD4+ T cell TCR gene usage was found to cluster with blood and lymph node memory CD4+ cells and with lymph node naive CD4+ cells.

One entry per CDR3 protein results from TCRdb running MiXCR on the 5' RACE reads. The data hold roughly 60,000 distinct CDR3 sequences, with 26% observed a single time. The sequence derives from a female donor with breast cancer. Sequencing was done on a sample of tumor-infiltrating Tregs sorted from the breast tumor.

The CDR3 DNA sequence: TGTGCCAGCAGCCAAGACCCGTTTTCGTCGGACAGAGGTAGTACTGAAGCTTTCTTT. Protein product: CASSQDPFSSDRGSTEAFF. V and J are TRBV4-2 and TRBJ1-1; the D gene is possibly TRBD1 (6 bases). The CDR3 has 19 amino acids. Germline assignment: CDR1 LGHNA and CDR2 YNFKEQ. V was pared by 0 bases and J by 5 bases, with 25 bases between.